This TCR beta chain was sequenced in a study of response to subunit inactivated influenza vaccine. Points from the study as a whole: The authors proposed limited new T cell recruitment per seasonal influenza vaccination.

With V trimmed by 2 bases and J by 6 bases, 11 bases remained unmatched. In germline, CDR1 is MNHEY, CDR2 SVGEGT. This CDR3 has 16 amino acids. TCRdb re-analysed the RT-PCR reads in MiXCR, keeping a single row per CDR3 protein. The data hold roughly 710,000 distinct CDR3 sequences, with 14% observed a single time. A few counts support this clonotype. Its antigen is as yet unknown. The chain uses TRBV6-2 or TRBV6-3 and TRBJ2-7; 9 bases agree with TRBD2. The sequence came from a man aged 50 to 59 who received an inactivated influenza vaccine. The material was PBMCs from blood, obtained approximately 15 days before vaccination. The CDR3 spells CASSYESLAGMGEQYF. The CDR3 coding sequence is TGTGCCAGCAGTTACGAGAGTCTAGCGGGAATGGGCGAGCAGTACTTC.